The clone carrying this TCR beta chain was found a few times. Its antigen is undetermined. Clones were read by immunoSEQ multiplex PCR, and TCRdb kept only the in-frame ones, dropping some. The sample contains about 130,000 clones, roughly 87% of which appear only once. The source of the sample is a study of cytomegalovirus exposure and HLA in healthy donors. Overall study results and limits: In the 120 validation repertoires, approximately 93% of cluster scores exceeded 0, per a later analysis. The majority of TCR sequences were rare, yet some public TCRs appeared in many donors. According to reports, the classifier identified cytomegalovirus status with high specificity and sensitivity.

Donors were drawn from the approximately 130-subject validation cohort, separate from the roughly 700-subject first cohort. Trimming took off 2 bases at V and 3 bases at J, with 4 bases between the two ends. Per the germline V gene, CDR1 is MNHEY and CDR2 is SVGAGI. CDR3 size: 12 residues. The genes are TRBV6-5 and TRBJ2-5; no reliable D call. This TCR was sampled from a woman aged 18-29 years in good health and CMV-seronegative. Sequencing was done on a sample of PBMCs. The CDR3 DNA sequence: TGTGCCAGCAGTTACGGAGAAGAGACCCAGTACTTC. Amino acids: CASSYGEETQYF.